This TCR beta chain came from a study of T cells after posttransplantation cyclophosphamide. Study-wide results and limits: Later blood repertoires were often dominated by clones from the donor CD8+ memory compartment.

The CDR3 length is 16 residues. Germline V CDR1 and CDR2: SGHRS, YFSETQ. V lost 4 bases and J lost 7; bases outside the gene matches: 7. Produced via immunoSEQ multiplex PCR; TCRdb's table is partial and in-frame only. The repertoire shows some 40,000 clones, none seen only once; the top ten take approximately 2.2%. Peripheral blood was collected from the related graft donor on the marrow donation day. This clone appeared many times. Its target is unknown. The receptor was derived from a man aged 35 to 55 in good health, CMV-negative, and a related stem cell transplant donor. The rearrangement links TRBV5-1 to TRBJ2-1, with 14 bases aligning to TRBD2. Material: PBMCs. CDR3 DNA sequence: TGCGCCAGCAGCAGCCCCGGGACTAGCGGGAGAAATGAGCAGTTCTTC. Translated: CASSSPGTSGRNEQFF. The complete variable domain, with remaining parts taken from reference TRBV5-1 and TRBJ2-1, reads KAGVTQTPRYLIKTRGQQVTLSCSPISGHRSVSWYQQTPGQGLQFLFEYFSETQRNKGNFPGRFSGRQFSNSRSEMNVSTLELGDSALYLCASSSPGTSGRNEQFFGPGTRLTVL.